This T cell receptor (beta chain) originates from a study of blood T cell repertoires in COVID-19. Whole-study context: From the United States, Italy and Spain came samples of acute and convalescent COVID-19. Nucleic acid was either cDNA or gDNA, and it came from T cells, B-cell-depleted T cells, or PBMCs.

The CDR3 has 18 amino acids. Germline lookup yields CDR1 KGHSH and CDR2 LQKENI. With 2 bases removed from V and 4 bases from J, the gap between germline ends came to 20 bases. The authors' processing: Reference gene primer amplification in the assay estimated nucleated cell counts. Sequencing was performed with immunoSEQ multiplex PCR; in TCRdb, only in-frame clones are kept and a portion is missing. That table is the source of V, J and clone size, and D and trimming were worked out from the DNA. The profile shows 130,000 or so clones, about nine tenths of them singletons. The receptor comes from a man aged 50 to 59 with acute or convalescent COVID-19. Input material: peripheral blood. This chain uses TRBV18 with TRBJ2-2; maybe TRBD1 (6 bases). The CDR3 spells CASSPTGNQWSSTGELFF. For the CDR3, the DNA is TGTGCCAGCTCACCAACAGGGAATCAATGGTCGTCCACCGGGGAGCTGTTTTTT. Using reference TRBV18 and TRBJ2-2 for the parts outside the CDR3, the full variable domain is NAGVMQNPRHLVRRRGQEARLRCSPMKGHSHVYWYRQLPEEGLKFMVYLQKENIIDESGMPKERFSAEFPKEGPSILRIQQVVRGDSAAYFCASSPTGNQWSSTGELFFGEGSRLTVL.